A single sample is the source of the 30 T cell receptor beta chains below, sequenced in a study of T cell responses to AZD1222 COVID-19 vaccine. Generated by immunoSEQ multiplex PCR, the TCRdb table keeps only in-frame clones and is missing some. The sample gives around 200,000 clones, 90% to 95% of which show up once; about 3.9% is in the top ten. This material consisted of peripheral blood, taken on day 0 of AZD1222 vaccination. The receptors stem from an adult in good health.

This chain uses TRBV15 with TRBJ1-2; D might be TRBD1 (5 bases). Germline V gene data show CDR1 as LNHNV and CDR2 as YYDKDF (reference sequence). The ends were cut back, 0 bases at V and 3 bases at J, with 17 bases in the middle. The CDR3 runs to 17 residues. CDR3 sequence reads: CATSRERGPTRDYGYTF. Here the CDR3 DNA reads TGTGCCACCAGCAGAGAGCGGGGCCCAACCCGGGACTATGGCTACACCTTC.

The V and J genes are TRBV5-6 and TRBJ1-1; a possible D gene is TRBD1 (5 bases). The CDR3 consists of 13 residues. Germline V gene data show CDR1 as SGHDT and CDR2 as YYEEEE. V lost 2 bases and J 3 bases, leaving 8 bases between the germline ends. In DNA form, the CDR3 reads TGTGCCAGCAGCTTTGCAGGGCACACTGAAGCTTTCTTT. Translation gives CASSFAGHTEAFF.

This chain connects TRBV27 to TRBJ1-2, with D perhaps TRBD1 (6 bases). Germline V gene data show CDR1 as MNHEY and CDR2 as SMNVEV (reference sequence). V was clipped by 0 bases and J by 8 bases, with 13 bases between them. There are 14 residues in the CDR3. The CDR3 bases are TGTGCCAGCAGTTTATCGGGGTTAGGGGGGGGCTACACCTTC. Protein: CASSLSGLGGGYTF.

The rearrangement links TRBV29-1 to TRBJ2-1; D is unresolved. V lost 7 bases and J lost 2, with 12 bases in between. Germline lookup yields CDR1 SQVTM and CDR2 ANQGSEA. This CDR3 region has 13 residues. The DNA of the CDR3 is TGCAGCGCCGGATTTGGAACCTACAATGAGCAGTTCTTC. Residues: CSAGFGTYNEQFF.

This chain connects TRBV27 to TRBJ1-1, with a tentative D call TRBD1 (5 bases). Germline V gives CDR1 MNHEY, CDR2 SMNVEV (reference sequence). Between the trimmed V and J ends, which lost 3 bases and 7 bases, there was a span of 15 bases. This CDR3 region has 14 residues. CDR3 protein: CASSFYGGGREAFF. The CDR3 DNA reads as TGTGCCAGCAGTTTTTATGGGGGAGGGCGTGAAGCTTTCTTT.

The chain carries TRBV7-9 and TRBJ2-1; TRBD2 agrees at 7 bases. The germline V gene has CDR1 SEHNR and CDR2 FQNEAQ (reference sequence). The CDR3 has 15 residues. The V gene end was trimmed by 8 bases and the J gene end by 2 bases; junction bases not matched to a gene: 9. The CDR3 reads CASPEAGVPYNEQFF. Here the CDR3 DNA reads TGTGCCAGCCCAGAGGCGGGAGTCCCCTACAATGAGCAGTTCTTC.

The chain carries TRBV5-4 and TRBJ1-6, with D possibly being TRBD1 (6 bases). Trimming removed 1 base at V and 3 bases at J, with 8 bases between. This CDR3 comprises 15 residues. Germline values: CDR1 SGHNT, CDR2 YYREEE (reference sequence). The CDR3 sequence is CASSLQGYYNSPLHF. The CDR3, as DNA: TGTGCCAGCAGCTTGCAGGGGTACTATAATTCACCCCTCCACTTT.

The chain employs TRBV12-3 or TRBV12-4 and TRBJ2-4; D uncertain. CDR3 length equals 13 residues. V shed 4 bases and J shed 9 bases, with 13 bases lying between them. The CDR3 protein is CASSSTTIGIQYF. The CDR3 DNA reads as TGTGCCAGCAGTTCTACAACGATCGGCATTCAGTACTTC.

The CDR3 region has the DNA TGTGCCAGCAGTACCCGGGACAGAGAGACCCAGTACTTC. Translated: CASSTRDRETQYF. The chain joins TRBV6-5 to TRBJ2-5, with 7 bases matching TRBD1. V lost 5 bases to trimming and J lost 4 bases; unmatched junction nucleotides: 4. Germline CDR1 reads MNHEY; CDR2 reads SVGAGI. The CDR3 runs to 13 residues.

The chain couples TRBV12-5 to TRBJ1-2, with 8 bases fitting TRBD1. Germline V gene lookup returns CDR1 LGHNT and CDR2 FRNRAP. V was pared by 4 bases and J by 4 bases, with 2 bases of the junction left unmatched. The CDR3 loop spans 13 amino acids. The CDR3 loop reads CASGSQGAYGYTF. The CDR3 DNA is TGTGCTAGTGGTTCCCAGGGGGCCTATGGCTACACCTTC.

The J gene is TRBJ1-3, the V gene TRBV3-1 (or the pseudogene TRBV3-2), with no clear D. In germline, CDR1 is LGHDT, CDR2 YNNKEL (reference sequence). The length of the CDR3 is 11 residues. V was trimmed by 4 bases and J by 7 bases, leaving 5 bases between them. The CDR3 coding sequence is TGTGCCAGCAGCCGGGAGAACACCATATATTTT. Translation gives CASSRENTIYF.

The J gene is TRBJ1-4, the V gene TRBV29-1; D is unclear. CDR3 length: 11 amino acids. Trimming took 7 bases from V and 5 from J, leaving 8 bases between them. CDR1 and CDR2 from the germline V gene are SQVTM and ANQGSEA. This chain's CDR3 is CSARENEKLFF. CDR3 coding DNA: TGCAGCGCCCGAGAAAATGAAAAACTGTTTTTT.

The chain carries TRBV7-9 and TRBJ1-6; the D is unclear. Deletions cut 5 bases from V and 4 bases from J, with 3 bases between. Germline CDR1 reads SEHNR; CDR2 reads FQNEAQ (reference sequence). The CDR3 consists of 12 residues. The DNA of the CDR3 is TGTGCCAGCAGCAAATATAATTCACCCCTCCACTTT. Its translation is CASSKYNSPLHF.

The CDR3 sequence is CASSQEWTEAFF. The CDR3 DNA follows: TGTGCCAGCAGCCAAGAGTGGACTGAAGCTTTCTTT. V and J are TRBV3-1 (or the pseudogene TRBV3-2) and TRBJ1-1; no definite D call. Between the trimmed V and J ends, which lost 0 bases and 5 bases, there was a span of 4 bases. Looked up from germline, CDR1 is LGHDT and CDR2 is YNNKEL (reference sequence). The CDR3 totals 12 residues.

The CDR3 DNA is TGTGCCAGCAGCTTAATGGCTATGAACACTGAAGCTTTCTTT. It codes for CASSLMAMNTEAFF. The genes are TRBV11-1 and TRBJ1-1; D is unresolved. The V end was cut by 2 bases, the J end by 0 bases, with 7 bases between. Germline V lookup: CDR1 SGHAT, CDR2 FQDESV (reference sequence). This CDR3 is built from 14 residues. Complete variable domain (other parts from reference TRBV11-1 and TRBJ1-1): EAEVAQSPRYKITEKSQAVAFWCDPISGHATLYWYRQILGQGPELLVQFQDESVVDDSQLPKDRFSAERLKGVDSTLKIQPAELGDSAMYLCASSLMAMNTEAFFGQGTRLTVV.

In this sample, this clone turned up a few times. V gene TRBV3-1 (or the pseudogene TRBV3-2) combines with J gene TRBJ1-6, with 11 bases aligning to TRBD1. Germline V gene data show CDR1 as LGHDT and CDR2 as YNNKEL (reference sequence). The CDR3 is 16 residues long. Trimming removed 3 bases from V and 9 bases from J; junction bases left unmatched: 7. The CDR3 region has the DNA TGTGCCAGCAGCCAGAGAGGACAGGGGGCTAGTTCACCCCTCCACTTT. Protein product: CASSQRGQGASSPLHF.

The chain couples TRBV11-2 to TRBJ1-6, with 8 bases aligning to TRBD1. CDR1 and CDR2 from the germline V gene are SGHAT and FQNNGV. V dropped 1 base and J dropped 11; count of bases not matched to a gene: 7. The CDR3 contains 15 residues. The CDR3, as DNA: TGTGCCAGCAGCTTAGTCCGGACAGGGAGTCCACCCCTCCACTTT. The encoded protein is CASSLVRTGSPPLHF.

This chain links TRBV28 with TRBJ2-1, with D possibly matching TRBD2 (6 bases). CDR3 length: 17 residues. CDR1 MDHEN and CDR2 SYDVKM come from the germline V gene. V lost 3 bases and J lost 2, with 17 bases in between. As DNA, the CDR3 is TGTGCCAGCAGTTTCGAAGGGAGCGCGGGGCCCTACAATGAGCAGTTCTTC. Translation gives CASSFEGSAGPYNEQFF.

This CDR3 reads CASSYFSTPPLRAQYF. In DNA, the CDR3 is TGTGCCAGCAGTTATTTTTCGACACCCCCCCTTCGGGCGCAGTATTTT. The chain carries TRBV6-5 and TRBJ2-3; D remains ambiguous. The V gene lost 3 bases and the J gene lost 10 bases, with 23 bases spanning the gap. Germline CDR1 is MNHEY and CDR2 is SVGAGI. This CDR3 comprises 16 residues.

V is TRBV6-1 and J is TRBJ1-2; D is perhaps TRBD1 (6 bases). The V and J ends lost 4 bases and 5 bases respectively, with 20 bases between them. The germline CDR1 and CDR2 sequences are MNHNS and SASEGT. CDR3 length: 16 amino acids. The DNA of the CDR3 is TGTGCCAGCAGTGTCGACAGGCCGGAGATGGAGTATGGCTACACCTTC. This codes for CASSVDRPEMEYGYTF.

The J gene is TRBJ1-2, the V gene TRBV28; D ambiguous. The germline gives CDR1 MDHEN, CDR2 SYDVKM. V was trimmed by 3 bases and J by 0 bases, leaving 8 bases between them. The CDR3 totals 14 residues. The CDR3 is CASSFTPANYGYTF. The DNA for the CDR3 is TGTGCCAGCAGTTTCACACCCGCTAACTATGGCTACACCTTC.

J is TRBJ1-1 and V is TRBV7-9, with D hard to call. V was shortened by 2 bases and J by 1 base, with 8 bases between the two germline ends. The CDR3 length is 14 residues. Germline assignment: CDR1 SEHNR and CDR2 FQNEAQ (reference sequence). The CDR3 protein is CASSLRQENTEAFF. Here the CDR3 DNA reads TGTGCCAGCAGCTTAAGGCAGGAGAACACTGAAGCTTTCTTT.

The rearrangement links TRBV11-2 to TRBJ1-6; D gene ambiguous. The CDR3 sequence is 15 residues long. Trimming took off 7 bases at V and 4 bases at J, with 14 bases between the two ends. Germline-derived CDR1 and CDR2 are SGHAT and FQNNGV. The CDR3 loop is CASTIEGGYNSPLHF. The CDR3, as DNA: TGTGCCAGCACCATAGAAGGAGGGTATAATTCACCCCTCCACTTT.

This rearrangement joins TRBV15 to TRBJ1-3; D uncertain. Deletions cut 0 bases from V and 7 bases from J, with 7 bases between. The CDR3 extends over 13 amino acids. Germline-derived CDR1 and CDR2 are LNHNV and YYDKDF (reference sequence). As DNA, the CDR3 is TGTGCCACCAGCAGAGATTGGAGCAACACCATATATTTT. Its translation is CATSRDWSNTIYF.

The rearrangement links TRBV23-1 to TRBJ1-1; D call uncertain. TRBV23-1 has ORF status, its function being uncertain. Deletions cut 3 bases from V and 5 bases from J, with 10 bases between. CDR3 length equals 13 residues. CDR3 DNA sequence: TGCGCCAGCAGTCAGGGCGTTAAAACTGAAGCTTTCTTT. Protein product: CASSQGVKTEAFF.

This clone was detected only a few times. The V call is TRBV24-1, the J call TRBJ2-2; 9 nucleotides agree with TRBD1. The CDR3 runs 17 residues. V was clipped by 7 bases and J by 6 bases; unmatched bases: 14. Germline-derived CDR1 and CDR2 are KGHDR and SFDVKD. For the CDR3, the DNA is TGTGCCACCAGGATGGGGGGACAGGGAAAGGTTGCCGGGGAGCTGTTTTTT. Translated: CATRMGGQGKVAGELFF.

This sequence joins TRBV12-5 and TRBJ2-7; D might be TRBD1 or TRBD2, each matching 5 bases. Between the trimmed V and J ends, which lost 3 bases and 7 bases, there was a span of 19 bases. There are 15 residues in the CDR3. CDR1 is LGHNT and CDR2 is FRNRAP in the germline V gene. This CDR3 is CASGFGAEPPGEQYF. The CDR3 nucleotides are TGTGCTAGTGGTTTCGGGGCAGAGCCCCCGGGGGAGCAGTACTTC.

This clone was observed once. The chain links TRBV6-5 to TRBJ1-4; a weak D match, TRBD1 (5 bases). Trimming left V 4 bases short and J 7 bases short, with 10 bases between. The germline V gene has CDR1 MNHEY and CDR2 SVGAGI. The CDR3 length is 13 residues. The CDR3 DNA follows: TGTGCCAGCAGTTTGGGCAGGGTTGAAAAACTGTTTTTT. Translating it yields CASSLGRVEKLFF.

The gene calls are TRBV6-1 and TRBJ2-7, with 14 nucleotides matching TRBD2. The CDR3 extends over 18 amino acids. Germline assignment: CDR1 MNHNS and CDR2 SASEGT. After removal of 2 bases from V and 6 bases from J, the junction contained 12 bases not matched to a gene. CDR3 sequence reads: CASSERGTSGSRGFEQYF. The CDR3 bases are TGTGCCAGCAGTGAAAGGGGGACTAGCGGGAGTAGGGGTTTCGAGCAGTACTTC.

This clone was detected once. The V gene is TRBV14, the J gene TRBJ1-2; D perhaps matches TRBD1 (6 bases). Germline V gene sequence: CDR1 SGHDN, CDR2 FVKESK. The CDR3 sequence is 12 residues long. Trimming cost V 4 bases and J 5 bases, with 8 bases left between them. This chain's CDR3 is CASSRGAYGYTF. CDR3 nucleotide sequence: TGTGCCAGCAGCCGGGGGGCGTATGGCTACACCTTC.